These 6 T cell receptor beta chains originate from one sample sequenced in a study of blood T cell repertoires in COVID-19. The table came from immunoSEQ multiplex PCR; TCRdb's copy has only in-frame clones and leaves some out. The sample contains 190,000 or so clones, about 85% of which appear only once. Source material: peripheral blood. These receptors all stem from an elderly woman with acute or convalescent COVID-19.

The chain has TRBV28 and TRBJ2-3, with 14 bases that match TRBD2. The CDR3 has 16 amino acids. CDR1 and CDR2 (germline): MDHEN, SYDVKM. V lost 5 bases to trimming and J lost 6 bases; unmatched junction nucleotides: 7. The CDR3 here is CASSTRLAGGPDTQYF. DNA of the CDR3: TGTGCCAGCAGTACAAGACTAGCGGGGGGGCCTGATACGCAGTATTTT.

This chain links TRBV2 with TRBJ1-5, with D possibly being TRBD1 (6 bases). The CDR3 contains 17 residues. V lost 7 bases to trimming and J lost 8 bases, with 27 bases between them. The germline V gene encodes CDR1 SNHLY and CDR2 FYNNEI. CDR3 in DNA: TGTGCCAGCAAGGTCCACCGGGGAAGGGACACAACGGAGCCCCAGCATTTT. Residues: CASKVHRGRDTTEPQHF.

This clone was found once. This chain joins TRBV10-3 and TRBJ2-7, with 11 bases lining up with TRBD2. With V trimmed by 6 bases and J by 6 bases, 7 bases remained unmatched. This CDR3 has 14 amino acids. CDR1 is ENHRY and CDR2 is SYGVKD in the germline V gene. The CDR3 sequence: CAISALAGAPEQYF. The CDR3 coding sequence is TGTGCCATCAGCGCACTAGCGGGAGCCCCCGAGCAGTACTTC.

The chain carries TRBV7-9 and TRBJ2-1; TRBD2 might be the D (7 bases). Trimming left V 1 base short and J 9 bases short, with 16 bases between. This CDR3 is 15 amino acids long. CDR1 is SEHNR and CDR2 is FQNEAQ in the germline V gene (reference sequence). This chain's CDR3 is CASSLVSGGHFEQFF. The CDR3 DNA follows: TGTGCCAGCAGCTTAGTTTCGGGGGGCCACTTTGAGCAGTTCTTC.

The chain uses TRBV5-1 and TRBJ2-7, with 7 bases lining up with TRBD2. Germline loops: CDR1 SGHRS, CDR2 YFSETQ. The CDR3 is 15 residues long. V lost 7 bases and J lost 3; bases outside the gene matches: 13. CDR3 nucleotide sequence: TGCGCCAGCCGCCCCGGGGGGAGCGTGAACTACGAGCAGTACTTC. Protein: CASRPGGSVNYEQYF.

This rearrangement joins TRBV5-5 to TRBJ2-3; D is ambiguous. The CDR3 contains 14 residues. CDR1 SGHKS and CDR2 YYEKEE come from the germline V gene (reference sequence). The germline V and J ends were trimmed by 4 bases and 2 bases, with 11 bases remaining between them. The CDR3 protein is CASSPRSSTDTQYF. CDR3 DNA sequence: TGTGCCAGCAGCCCCCGGTCCTCCACAGATACGCAGTATTTT.